Below are 9 T cell receptor beta chains sequenced from a single sample in a study of cytomegalovirus exposure and HLA in healthy donors (dated by TCRdb to about 2017). Library prep was done by the immunoSEQ multiplex PCR assay. The multiplex PCR relied on a mix of 60 forward primers for TCR Vbeta segments and 13 reverse primers for TCR Jbeta segments. Imported from immuneACCESS, the table was reduced by TCRdb to in-frame sequences with V and J called. These copies leave out some clones; in studies compared against another copy, an unresolved V gene accounts for under half, and the cause of the remainder is not known. The sample contains 100,000 or so clones, around four fifths of them found a single time. The ten largest clones capture about 8.6% of the sample. Sequenced: PBMCs. These receptors all come from a woman in her thirties or forties in good health and CMV-seropositive.

This clone has only a few counts. J is TRBJ2-1 and V is TRBV5-6; 15 positions agree with TRBD2. Germline V gene lookup returns CDR1 SGHDT and CDR2 YYEEEE. The CDR3 is 15 amino acids. J lost 10 bases, V lost 4 bases, and 6 bases had no gene match. CDR3 residues: CASSPWTSGGAEQFF. The CDR3 DNA reads TGTGCCAGCAGCCCCTGGACTAGCGGGGGGGCCGAGCAGTTCTTC.

The chain uses TRBV7-2 and TRBJ1-2; 9 positions agree with TRBD1. Germline V gene data show CDR1 as SGHTA and CDR2 as FQGNSA. The CDR3 runs 14 residues. Trimming took 5 bases from V and 6 from J; bases not matched to a gene: 7. CDR3 amino acids: CASSPPGQGNGYTF. The DNA for the CDR3 is TGTGCCAGCAGCCCACCGGGACAGGGAAATGGCTACACCTTC.

This chain connects TRBV11-3 to TRBJ2-7; unclear D gene. Germline lookup yields CDR1 SGHNT and CDR2 YENEEA. There are 16 residues in the CDR3. V lost 5 bases and J lost 0, with 17 bases in between. CDR3 bases: TGTGCCAGCAGCCCAACGGCGAGCGTGCCCTCCTACGAGCAGTACTTC. Translating gives CASSPTASVPSYEQYF. The full variable domain, in which reference TRBV11-3 and TRBJ2-7 provide the parts outside the CDR3, is EAGVVQSPRYKIIEKKQPVAFWCNPISGHNTLYWYLQNLGQGPELLIRYENEEAVDDSQLPKDRFSAERLKGVDSTLKIQPAELGDSAVYLCASSPTASVPSYEQYFGPGTRLTVT.

The count of this clone is one. This chain joins TRBV6-6 and TRBJ1-5; TRBD1 might be the D (6 bases). Trimming shortened V by 6 bases and J by 3 bases, and 18 bases separated the two germline ends. The V gene's germline CDR1 is MNHNY and CDR2 SVGAGI (reference sequence). The CDR3 runs 16 residues. CDR3 loop: CASRLGAPRINQPQHF. CDR3 coding DNA: TGTGCCAGCAGACTGGGGGCACCCAGGATCAATCAGCCCCAGCATTTT.

The chain joins TRBV4-2 to TRBJ2-4; the D gene is possibly TRBD1 (8 bases). Germline CDR1 reads LGHNA; CDR2 reads YNFKEQ. This CDR3 is built from 14 residues. V gave up 3 bases and J gave up 8 bases, with 14 bases separating them. Here the CDR3 DNA reads TGTGCCAGCAGCCATAGGACAGGGAGGGACATTCAGTACTTC. It translates to CASSHRTGRDIQYF.

This CDR3 reads CASSYGATGRWDEQYF. Written as DNA, the CDR3 is TGTGCCAGCAGTTATGGGGCGACAGGGCGCTGGGACGAGCAGTACTTC. The chain uses TRBV28 and TRBJ2-7; 7 bases fit TRBD1. The V and J ends lost 4 bases and 5 bases, in that order; junction bases with no gene match: 14. This CDR3 has 16 amino acids. The germline gives CDR1 MDHEN, CDR2 SYDVKM.

In its sample, this clone was seen once. The J gene is TRBJ2-5, the V gene TRBV19, with 9 nucleotides matching TRBD1. The J call may be incorrect, as the DNA end agrees better with TRBJ2-7. CDR1 and CDR2 (germline): LNHDA, SQIVND (reference sequence). The CDR3 has 13 residues. CDR3 DNA sequence: TGTGCCAGTAGTTGGGGGACAGGGTACGAGCAGTACTTC. It codes for CASSWGTGYEQYF.

The CDR3 sequence: CASSLIGSRQETQYF. CDR3 in DNA: TGTGCCAGCAGCTTAATCGGGTCCCGCCAAGAGACCCAGTACTTC. The chain is built from TRBV7-9 and TRBJ2-5; D gene uncertain. Germline assignment: CDR1 SEHNR and CDR2 FQNEAQ (reference sequence). Between the trimmed V and J ends, which lost 2 bases and 1 base, there was a span of 11 bases. The CDR3 consists of 15 residues.

The chain recombines TRBV7-2 with TRBJ2-5; TRBD1 is a possible D gene (5 bases). From germline, CDR1 is SGHTA and CDR2 FQGNSA. The CDR3 is 15 residues long. Trimming removed 0 bases at V and 5 bases at J, with 13 bases between. The CDR3, as DNA: TGTGCCAGCAGCTTAGCGGCGACAGTTAGTGAGACCCAGTACTTC. Translated: CASSLAATVSETQYF.